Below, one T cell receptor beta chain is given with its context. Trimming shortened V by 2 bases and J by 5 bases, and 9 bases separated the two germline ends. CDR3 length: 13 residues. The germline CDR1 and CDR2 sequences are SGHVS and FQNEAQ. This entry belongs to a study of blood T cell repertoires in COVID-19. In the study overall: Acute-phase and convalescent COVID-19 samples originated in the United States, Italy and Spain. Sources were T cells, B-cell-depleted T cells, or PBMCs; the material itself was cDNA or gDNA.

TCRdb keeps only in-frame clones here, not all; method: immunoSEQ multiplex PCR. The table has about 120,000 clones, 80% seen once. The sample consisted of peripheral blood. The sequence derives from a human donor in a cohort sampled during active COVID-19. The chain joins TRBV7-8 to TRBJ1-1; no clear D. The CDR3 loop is CASSLSRETEAFF. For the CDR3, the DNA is TGTGCCAGCAGCTTATCGAGGGAAACTGAAGCTTTCTTT.